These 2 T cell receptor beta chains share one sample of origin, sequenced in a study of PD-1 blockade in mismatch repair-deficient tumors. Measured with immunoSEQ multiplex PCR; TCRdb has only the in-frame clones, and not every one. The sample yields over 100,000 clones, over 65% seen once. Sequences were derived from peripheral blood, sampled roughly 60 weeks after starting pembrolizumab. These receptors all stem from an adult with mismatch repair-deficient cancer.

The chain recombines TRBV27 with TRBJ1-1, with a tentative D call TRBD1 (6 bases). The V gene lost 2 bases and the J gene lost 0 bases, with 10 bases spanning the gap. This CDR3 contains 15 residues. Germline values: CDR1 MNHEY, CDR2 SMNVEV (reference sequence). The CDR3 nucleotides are TGTGCCAGCAGTTTAACCCAGGGGATGAACACTGAAGCTTTCTTT. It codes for CASSLTQGMNTEAFF.

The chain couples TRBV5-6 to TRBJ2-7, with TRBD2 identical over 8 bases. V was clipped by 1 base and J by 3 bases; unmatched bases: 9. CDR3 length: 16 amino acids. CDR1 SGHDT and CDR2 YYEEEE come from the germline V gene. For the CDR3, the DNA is TGTGCCAGCAGCTTGATTACCGGGAGGGATGGCTACGAGCAGTACTTC. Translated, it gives CASSLITGRDGYEQYF.